The clone carrying this TCR beta chain was counted a few times. Its antigen is as yet unknown. This entry belongs to a study of T cells after yellow fever vaccination. Study conclusions and caveats: Some clonotypes, a small share, were shared between CD4 and CD8 compartments.

UMIs were added to TCR cDNA along with a universal primer site when it was made by 5'RACE template switching. TCRdb ran MiXCR on the 5' RACE reads and lists one entry per CDR3 protein. The profile shows roughly 400,000 distinct CDR3 sequences, under 20% of them singletons. V shed 11 bases and J 4 bases; nucleotides not matched to a gene: 6. The CDR3 runs to 12 residues. Germline V CDR1 and CDR2: ENHRY, SYGVKD. This sequence joins TRBV10-3 and TRBJ2-3; TRBD2 matches 7 bases. This clonotype was obtained from a man between 18 and 29 years old who received the YFV17D yellow fever vaccine. Sequencing used PBMCs, obtained before the yellow fever booster vaccination. In nucleotides, the CDR3 is TGTGCCGCTTCGGGGGGTTCAGATACGCAGTATTTT. The encoded protein is CAASGGSDTQYF.